One and the same sample provided the 29 T cell receptor beta chains below, sequenced in a study of OX40 agonist ivuxolimab in advanced cancers. Sequenced by immunoSEQ multiplex PCR; TCRdb stores in-frame clones only, minus some. The repertoire holds approximately 80,000 clones, with more than 70% as singletons. The specimen comprised CD4+ or CD8+ T cells sorted from blood, sampled in a trial of the OX40 agonist ivuxolimab. Every receptor here comes from an adult with an advanced solid tumor such as melanoma, head and neck, liver or kidney cancer.

This chain connects TRBV6-6 to TRBJ2-5; possible D gene TRBD1, 6 bases. Trimming removed 2 bases from V and 9 bases from J, with 16 bases in between. Germline lookup yields CDR1 MNHNY and CDR2 SVGAGI (reference sequence). This CDR3 has 14 residues. CDR3 DNA sequence: TGTGCCAGCAGTTACCTTGACAGGACCGAGGCCCAGTACTTC. It codes for CASSYLDRTEAQYF.

The V and J genes are TRBV7-8 and TRBJ2-1; D gene uncertain. CDR1 and CDR2 from the germline V gene are SGHVS and FQNEAQ. V lost 3 bases, J lost 0 bases, and 27 bases lay in between. The CDR3 extends over 21 amino acids. The DNA for the CDR3 is TGTGCCAGCAGCTTGGGGTTGGGCACACGCCTAGAACCCCTCTCCTACAATGAGCAGTTCTTC. It encodes CASSLGLGTRLEPLSYNEQFF. The full variable domain, with the rest looked up from reference TRBV7-8 and TRBJ2-1, is GAGVSQSPRYKVAKRGQDVALRCDPISGHVSLFWYQQALGQGPEFLTYFQNEAQLDKSGLPSDRFFAERPEGSVSTLKIQRTQQEDSAVYLCASSLGLGTRLEPLSYNEQFFGPGTRLTVL.

The chain carries TRBV27 and TRBJ2-7, with D possibly being TRBD1 (6 bases). From germline, CDR1 is MNHEY and CDR2 SMNVEV (reference sequence). The length of the CDR3 is 15 residues. Trimming removed 5 bases from V and 3 bases from J, with 17 bases in between. CDR3 sequence: CASSLLPGHNYEQYF. DNA for the CDR3: TGTGCCAGCAGTCTCCTACCGGGACACAACTACGAGCAGTACTTC.

This clone appeared a few times. This CDR3 is also generated by other DNA sequences in the sample. The chain carries TRBV2 and TRBJ2-7; D is tentatively TRBD1 or TRBD2 (5 bases each). The CDR3 runs 15 residues. Trimming removed 3 bases at V and 1 base at J, with 13 bases between. Per the germline V gene, CDR1 is SNHLY and CDR2 is FYNNEI. DNA of the CDR3: TGTGCCAGCAGTGAGGGTGGGGGTAGGTCCTACGAGCAGTACTTC. It translates to CASSEGGGRSYEQYF.

The chain joins TRBV5-1 to TRBJ2-4; the D is unclear. The CDR3 is 16 residues long. V was cut by 0 bases and J by 7 bases, with 17 bases left in between. Germline V gives CDR1 SGHRS, CDR2 YFSETQ. The CDR3 nucleotides read TGCGCCAGCAGCTTGGACGCTCTCTCTACACCGAACATTCAGTACTTC. Translation: CASSLDALSTPNIQYF.

The rearrangement links TRBV6-5 to TRBJ2-5; D tentatively reads TRBD1 or TRBD2 (5 bases each). The germline V gene has CDR1 MNHEY and CDR2 SVGAGI. The CDR3 extends over 15 amino acids. The V gene lost 3 bases and the J gene lost 3 bases, with 14 bases spanning the gap. In DNA form, the CDR3 reads TGTGCCAGCAGTTATGGGGGATCTGCTAAAGAGACCCAGTACTTC. Its protein is CASSYGGSAKETQYF.

This clone has just one count. The chain couples TRBV19 to TRBJ2-1, with TRBD2 matching over 8 bases. CDR3 length: 15 residues. Per germline, CDR1 LNHDA and CDR2 SQIVND (reference sequence). Germline trimming cut 3 bases from V and 3 bases from J; bases unmatched to any gene: 4. The CDR3 sequence is CASSIGLAFYNEQFF. The CDR3 coding sequence is TGTGCCAGTAGTATCGGACTAGCCTTCTACAATGAGCAGTTCTTC.

This sequence joins TRBV5-1 and TRBJ1-4; 9 bases match TRBD1. The CDR3 runs 14 residues. The V segment lost 3 bases and the J segment 7 bases; nucleotides outside the gene matches: 4. Germline V gene lookup returns CDR1 SGHRS and CDR2 YFSETQ. This chain's CDR3 is CASSSTGGGEKLFF. CDR3 sequence (DNA): TGCGCCAGCAGCTCGACAGGGGGAGGTGAAAAACTGTTTTTT.

CDR3 DNA sequence: TGTGCCAGCCTCATGACAGGGATGGGGGCAAAGCAGCCCCAGCATTTT. Protein sequence: CASLMTGMGAKQPQHF. The V gene is TRBV28, the J gene TRBJ1-5, with 7 bases identical to TRBD1. The CDR3 runs to 16 residues. J lost 7 bases, V lost 8 bases, and 17 bases had no gene match. Germline CDR1 is MDHEN and CDR2 is SYDVKM.

J is TRBJ2-7 and V is TRBV6-1, with 11 bases aligning to TRBD2. CDR3 length: 15 residues. V lost 4 bases and J lost 4; bases outside the gene matches: 6. Germline V gives CDR1 MNHNS, CDR2 SASEGT. CDR3 bases: TGTGCCAGCAGTGCAGTAGCGGGGGGGAATTACGAGCAGTACTTC. It encodes CASSAVAGGNYEQYF.

The chain couples TRBV20-1 to TRBJ2-1; no clear D gene. The germline V and J ends were trimmed by 1 base and 5 bases, with 3 bases remaining between them. The CDR3 spans 11 residues. In germline, CDR1 is DFQATT, CDR2 SNEGSKA (reference sequence). For the CDR3, the DNA is TGCAGTGCTAGAGTCCACAATGAGCAGTTCTTC. This sequence encodes CSARVHNEQFF.

The genes are TRBV19 and TRBJ2-5; D remains unclear. Deletions cut 6 bases from V and 5 bases from J, with 13 bases between. CDR3 length equals 13 residues. CDR1 is LNHDA and CDR2 is SQIVND in the germline V gene (reference sequence). The CDR3 nucleotides read TGTGCCAGTAGACCTGGCATGATGGAGACCCAGTACTTC. Its protein product is CASRPGMMETQYF.

This chain joins TRBV5-6 and TRBJ2-4; D might be TRBD1 or TRBD2, each matching 5 bases. Germline assignment: CDR1 SGHDT and CDR2 YYEEEE. This CDR3 region has 14 residues. V lost 4 bases to trimming and J lost 6 bases, with 14 bases between them. CDR3 sequence (DNA): TGTGCCAGCAGCCCACCGGGACCCGGAAACATTCAGTACTTC. It encodes CASSPPGPGNIQYF.

The rearrangement joins TRBV7-8 to TRBJ1-6; 8 bases line up with TRBD1. Germline loops: CDR1 SGHVS, CDR2 FQNEAQ. The trim removed 4 bases at V and 10 bases at J, leaving 9 bases unmatched. CDR3 length: 15 amino acids. The CDR3 DNA is TGTGCCAGCAGCTCTACGGGACAGGCCAGGTCACCCCTCCACTTT. Translating gives CASSSTGQARSPLHF.

The genes are TRBV11-1 and TRBJ2-2; D is ambiguous. V lost 0 bases and J 7 bases, leaving 0 bases between the germline ends. The germline CDR1 and CDR2 sequences are SGHAT and FQDESV (reference sequence). The CDR3 runs 11 residues. The chain's CDR3 is CASSLAGELFF. CDR3 nucleotide sequence: TGTGCCAGCAGCTTAGCCGGGGAGCTGTTTTTT.

The chain recombines TRBV18 with TRBJ1-2, with no clear D. Germline V CDR1 and CDR2: KGHSH, LQKENI. This CDR3 has 14 residues. V was clipped by 3 bases and J by 3 bases, with 11 bases between them. CDR3 bases: TGTGCCAGCTCACCTACTGGCTCCTACTATGGCTACACCTTC. Translation: CASSPTGSYYGYTF.

The chain couples TRBV11-2 to TRBJ2-7; the match to TRBD2 covers 9 bases. Germline V gene data show CDR1 as SGHAT and CDR2 as FQNNGV. There are 14 residues in the CDR3. V was pared by 3 bases and J by 3 bases, with 3 bases of the junction left unmatched. CDR3 nucleotide sequence: TGTGCCAGCAGCTTCGGACTAGCGAGCTACGAGCAGTACTTC. Protein sequence: CASSFGLASYEQYF.

The gene calls are TRBV7-3 and TRBJ2-1; 8 positions agree with TRBD2. The V and J ends lost 5 bases and 5 bases, in that order; junction bases with no gene match: 11. This CDR3 is 16 amino acids long. Germline V lookup: CDR1 SGHTA, CDR2 FQGTGA. CDR3 region: CASSPFRGGLHNEQFF. The CDR3, as DNA: TGTGCCAGCAGCCCCTTTCGGGGGGGTCTCCACAATGAGCAGTTCTTC.

This clone was counted only a few times. The chain recombines TRBV5-1 with TRBJ2-7; 8 nucleotides agree with TRBD1. V lost 4 bases and J lost 5; bases outside the gene matches: 11. Germline V gene lookup returns CDR1 SGHRS and CDR2 YFSETQ. The CDR3 sequence is 15 residues long. CDR3 protein: CASSLGRDRHHEQYF. The DNA for the CDR3 is TGCGCCAGCAGCCTGGGCCGGGACAGGCACCACGAGCAGTACTTC. Filled out from reference TRBV5-1 and TRBJ2-7, the complete variable domain reads KAGVTQTPRYLIKTRGQQVTLSCSPISGHRSVSWYQQTPGQGLQFLFEYFSETQRNKGNFPGRFSGRQFSNSRSEMNVSTLELGDSALYLCASSLGRDRHHEQYFGPGTRLTVT.

The rearrangement joins TRBV5-1 to TRBJ2-1, with TRBD1 matching 7 bases. Trimming took 2 bases from V and 2 from J; bases not matched to a gene: 4. Per germline, CDR1 SGHRS and CDR2 YFSETQ. CDR3 length: 15 residues. The DNA for the CDR3 is TGCGCCAGCAGCTTTGGGACAGCGACCTACAATGAGCAGTTCTTC. Translated: CASSFGTATYNEQFF.

The genes are TRBV30 and TRBJ1-2; 7 bases match TRBD1. Per the germline V gene, CDR1 is GTSNPN and CDR2 is SVGIG (reference sequence). J was trimmed by 2 bases and V by 2 bases; bases with no gene match: 8. This CDR3 has 15 amino acids. CDR3: CAWSPPDRVNYGYTF. The CDR3 DNA sequence: TGTGCCTGGAGTCCCCCCGACAGGGTCAACTATGGCTACACCTTC.

This chain links TRBV25-1 with TRBJ1-2, with 7 bases identical to TRBD1. V lost 3 bases, J lost 1 base, and 2 bases stayed unmatched. The CDR3 length is 14 residues. CDR1 and CDR2 (germline): MGHDK, SYGVNS. The CDR3 reads CASSETGLNYGYTF. CDR3 in DNA: TGTGCCAGCAGTGAGACAGGGCTTAACTATGGCTACACCTTC.

V and J are TRBV6-1 and TRBJ2-2; no clear D. Germline CDR1 MNHNS, CDR2 SASEGT. The V and J ends lost 6 bases and 1 base respectively, with 3 bases between them. The CDR3 runs to 12 residues. The CDR3 DNA reads TGTGCCAGCAGGAGGAACACCGGGGAGCTGTTTTTT. As protein: CASRRNTGELFF.

This chain joins TRBV7-3 and TRBJ2-2; 7 bases are a match to TRBD2. Germline CDR1 and CDR2: SGHTA and FQGTGA. The ends lost 5 bases at V and 3 bases at J; junction bases unmatched: 6. The CDR3 contains 15 residues. The CDR3 loop is CASSRSGPDTGELFF. CDR3 DNA: TGTGCCAGCAGCCGTAGCGGGCCCGACACCGGGGAGCTGTTTTTT.

V and J are TRBV9 and TRBJ1-2; D remains unclear. V shed 4 bases and J shed 1 base, with 11 bases lying between them. Looked up from germline, CDR1 is SGDLS and CDR2 is YYNGEE. This CDR3 has 14 amino acids. The CDR3 spells CASSFRHYNYGYTF. Written as DNA, the CDR3 is TGTGCCAGCAGCTTCCGACATTATAACTATGGCTACACCTTC.

Comments on this clone: In the same sample, other DNA sequences code for this CDR3. The chain uses TRBV19 and TRBJ1-3, with D maybe TRBD1 (5 bases). The germline gives CDR1 LNHDA, CDR2 SQIVND (reference sequence). The CDR3 is 16 residues long. V was clipped by 6 bases and J by 0 bases, with 15 bases between them. This CDR3 reads CASSSRGPYSGNTIYF. CDR3 bases: TGTGCCAGTAGCTCCCGGGGACCGTACTCTGGAAACACCATATATTTT.

V gene TRBV7-7 combines with J gene TRBJ1-5; TRBD1 agrees at 7 bases. Trimming took 1 base from V and 7 from J; bases not matched to a gene: 10. Germline V gene sequence: CDR1 SSHAT, CDR2 FNYEAQ (reference sequence). CDR3 length: 16 amino acids. CDR3 sequence: CASSLGQTGRRQPQHF. The CDR3 coding sequence is TGTGCCAGCAGCTTAGGACAGACAGGGCGTCGGCAGCCCCAGCATTTT. Together with reference TRBV7-7 and TRBJ1-5, the CDR3 gives the full variable domain: GAGVSQSPRYKVTKRGQDVTLRCDPISSHATLYWYQQALGQGPEFLTYFNYEAQPDKSGLPSDRFSAERPEGSISTLTIQRTEQRDSAMYRCASSLGQTGRRQPQHFGDGTRLSIL.

V and J are TRBV5-1 and TRBJ2-1; 10 bases map to TRBD2. Trimming cost V 4 bases and J 0 bases; bases outside gene matches: 1. This CDR3 spans 15 amino acids. Germline lookup yields CDR1 SGHRS and CDR2 YFSETQ. CDR3 in DNA: TGCGCCAGCAGCCCTAGCGGGAGCTCCTACAATGAGCAGTTCTTC. Its translation: CASSPSGSSYNEQFF.

J is TRBJ1-2 and V is TRBV11-2; possibly TRBD1 for D (6 bases). Trimming shortened V by 1 base and J by 2 bases, and 14 bases separated the two germline ends. In germline, CDR1 is SGHAT, CDR2 FQNNGV. CDR3 length: 16 amino acids. The CDR3 nucleotides read TGTGCCAGCAGCTTAGGAGGGGGGCTCCGGAACTATGGCTACACCTTC. It translates to CASSLGGGLRNYGYTF.